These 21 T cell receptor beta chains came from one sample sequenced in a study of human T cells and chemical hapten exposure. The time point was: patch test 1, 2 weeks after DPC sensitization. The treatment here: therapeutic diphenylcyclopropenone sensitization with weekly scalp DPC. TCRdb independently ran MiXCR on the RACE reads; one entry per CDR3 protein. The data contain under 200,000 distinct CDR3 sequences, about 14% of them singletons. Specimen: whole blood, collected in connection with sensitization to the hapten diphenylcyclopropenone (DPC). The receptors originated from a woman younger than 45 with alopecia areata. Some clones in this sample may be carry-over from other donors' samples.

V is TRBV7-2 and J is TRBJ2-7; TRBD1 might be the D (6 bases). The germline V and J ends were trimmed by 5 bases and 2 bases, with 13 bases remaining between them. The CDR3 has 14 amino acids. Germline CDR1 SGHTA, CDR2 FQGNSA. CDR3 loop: CASSARTAPYEQYF. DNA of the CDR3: TGTGCCAGCAGCGCCCGGACAGCCCCCTACGAGCAGTACTTC.

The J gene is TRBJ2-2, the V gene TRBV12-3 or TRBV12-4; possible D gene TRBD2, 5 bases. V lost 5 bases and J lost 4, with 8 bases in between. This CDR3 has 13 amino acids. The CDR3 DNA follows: TGTGCCAGCAGTAGCGCGGGCACCGGGGAGCTGTTTTTT. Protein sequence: CASSSAGTGELFF.

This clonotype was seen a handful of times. CDR3 in DNA: TGTGCCAGTAGATCGACCCAGGGAACTGGGCAGCCCCAGCATTTT. As protein: CASRSTQGTGQPQHF. J is TRBJ1-5 and V is TRBV19, with D tentatively TRBD1 (5 bases). V shed 6 bases and J shed 7 bases, with 19 bases lying between them. This CDR3 is 15 amino acids long. The germline gives CDR1 LNHDA, CDR2 SQIVND (reference sequence).

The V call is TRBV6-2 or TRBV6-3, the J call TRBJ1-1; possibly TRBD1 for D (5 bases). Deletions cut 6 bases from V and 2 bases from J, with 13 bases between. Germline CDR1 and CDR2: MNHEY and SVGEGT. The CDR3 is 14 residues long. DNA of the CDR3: TGTGCCAGCAGATTCGGAGGGGTAAACACTGAAGCTTTCTTT. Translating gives CASRFGGVNTEAFF.

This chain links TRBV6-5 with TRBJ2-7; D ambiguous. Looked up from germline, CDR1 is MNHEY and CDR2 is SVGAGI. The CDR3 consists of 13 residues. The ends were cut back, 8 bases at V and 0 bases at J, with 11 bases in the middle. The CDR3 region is CASGSGSSYEQYF. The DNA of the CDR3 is TGTGCCAGCGGTTCGGGTTCCTCCTACGAGCAGTACTTC.

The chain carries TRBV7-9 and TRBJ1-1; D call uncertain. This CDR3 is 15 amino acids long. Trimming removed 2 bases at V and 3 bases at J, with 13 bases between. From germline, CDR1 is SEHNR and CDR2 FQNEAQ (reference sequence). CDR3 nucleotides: TGTGCCAGCAGCTTAAACCAGGTGGGGTACACTGAAGCTTTCTTT. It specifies CASSLNQVGYTEAFF. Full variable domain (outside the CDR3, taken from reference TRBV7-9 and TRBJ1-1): DTGVSQNPRHKITKRGQNVTFRCDPISEHNRLYWYRQTLGQGPEFLTYFQNEAQLEKSRLLSDRFSAERPKGSFSTLEIQRTEQGDSAMYLCASSLNQVGYTEAFFGQGTRLTVV.

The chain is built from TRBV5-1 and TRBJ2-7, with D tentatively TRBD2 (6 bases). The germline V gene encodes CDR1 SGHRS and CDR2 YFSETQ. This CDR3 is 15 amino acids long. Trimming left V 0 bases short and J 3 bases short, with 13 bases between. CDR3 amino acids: CASSLEVGAGYEQYF. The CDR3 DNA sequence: TGCGCCAGCAGCTTGGAGGTGGGAGCGGGCTACGAGCAGTACTTC.

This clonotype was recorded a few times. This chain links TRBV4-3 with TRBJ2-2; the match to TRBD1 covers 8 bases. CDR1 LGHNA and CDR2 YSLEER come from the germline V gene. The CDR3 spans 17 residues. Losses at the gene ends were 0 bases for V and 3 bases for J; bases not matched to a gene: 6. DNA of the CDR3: TGCGCCAGCAGCCAAGATCCCCAGGGGGCTTACACCGGGGAGCTGTTTTTT. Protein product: CASSQDPQGAYTGELFF.

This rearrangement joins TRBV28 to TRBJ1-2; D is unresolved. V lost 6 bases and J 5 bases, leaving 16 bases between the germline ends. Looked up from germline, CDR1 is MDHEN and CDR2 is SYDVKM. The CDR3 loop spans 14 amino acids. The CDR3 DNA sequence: TGTGCCAGCAGCTCTGGCCAGAGGGAGTATGGCTACACCTTC. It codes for CASSSGQREYGYTF.

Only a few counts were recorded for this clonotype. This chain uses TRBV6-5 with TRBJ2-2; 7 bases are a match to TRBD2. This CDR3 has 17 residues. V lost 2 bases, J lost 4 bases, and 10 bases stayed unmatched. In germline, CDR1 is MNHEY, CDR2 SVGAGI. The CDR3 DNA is TGTGCCAGCAGTTACGGGCCGGGGGGACCTTCCACCGGGGAGCTGTTTTTT. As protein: CASSYGPGGPSTGELFF.

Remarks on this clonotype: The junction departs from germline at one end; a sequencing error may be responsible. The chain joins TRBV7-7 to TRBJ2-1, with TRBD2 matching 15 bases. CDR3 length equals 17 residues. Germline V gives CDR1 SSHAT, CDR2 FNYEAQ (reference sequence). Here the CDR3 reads CASSLFPGLAGGHEQFF. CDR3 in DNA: TGTGCTAGCAGCTTATTCCCTGGACTAGCGGGAGGGCATGAGCAGTTCTTC.

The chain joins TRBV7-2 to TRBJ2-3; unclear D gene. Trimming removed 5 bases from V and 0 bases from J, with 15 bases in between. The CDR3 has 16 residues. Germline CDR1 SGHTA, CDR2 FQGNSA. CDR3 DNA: TGTGCCAGCAGCATCCGGCAAGATCCTAGCACAGATACGCAGTATTTT. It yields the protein CASSIRQDPSTDTQYF.

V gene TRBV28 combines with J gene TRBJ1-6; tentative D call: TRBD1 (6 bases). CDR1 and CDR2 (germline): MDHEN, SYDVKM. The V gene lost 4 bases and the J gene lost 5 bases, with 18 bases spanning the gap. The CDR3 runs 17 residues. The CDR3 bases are TGTGCCAGCAGTTCCGACCAGGGGCTTTACCATAATTCACCCCTCCACTTT. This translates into CASSSDQGLYHNSPLHF.

CDR3 amino acids: CASSSTGGRGNEQFF. The CDR3 DNA follows: TGTGCCAGCAGCTCCACGGGAGGCCGGGGGAATGAGCAGTTCTTC. This rearrangement joins TRBV7-2 to TRBJ2-1; 7 bases agree with TRBD2. Per germline, CDR1 SGHTA and CDR2 FQGNSA. Trimming took 4 bases from V and 7 from J; bases not matched to a gene: 10. There are 15 residues in the CDR3.

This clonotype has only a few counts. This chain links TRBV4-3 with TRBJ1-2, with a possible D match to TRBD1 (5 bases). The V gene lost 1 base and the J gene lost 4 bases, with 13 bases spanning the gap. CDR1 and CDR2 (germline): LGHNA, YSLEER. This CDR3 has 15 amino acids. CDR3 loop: CASSQGAGTRYGYTF. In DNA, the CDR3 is TGCGCCAGCAGCCAAGGGGCCGGGACCCGCTATGGCTACACCTTC.

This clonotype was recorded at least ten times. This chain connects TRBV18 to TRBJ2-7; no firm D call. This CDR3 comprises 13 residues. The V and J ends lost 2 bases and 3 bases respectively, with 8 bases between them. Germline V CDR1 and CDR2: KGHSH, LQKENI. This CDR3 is CASSPMNYYEQYF. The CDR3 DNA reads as TGTGCCAGCTCACCAATGAACTACTACGAGCAGTACTTC.

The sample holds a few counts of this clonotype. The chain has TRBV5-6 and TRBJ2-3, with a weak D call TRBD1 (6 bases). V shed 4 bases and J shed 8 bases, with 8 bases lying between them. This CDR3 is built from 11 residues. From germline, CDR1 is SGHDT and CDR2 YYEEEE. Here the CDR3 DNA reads TGTGCCAGCAGCGGGGGCGGTACGCAGTATTTT. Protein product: CASSGGGTQYF. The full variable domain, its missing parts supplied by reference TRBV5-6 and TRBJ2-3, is DAGVTQSPTHLIKTRGQQVTLRCSPKSGHDTVSWYQQALGQGPQFIFQYYEEEERQRGNFPDRFSGHQFPNYSSELNVNALLLGDSALYLCASSGGGTQYFGPGTRLTVL.

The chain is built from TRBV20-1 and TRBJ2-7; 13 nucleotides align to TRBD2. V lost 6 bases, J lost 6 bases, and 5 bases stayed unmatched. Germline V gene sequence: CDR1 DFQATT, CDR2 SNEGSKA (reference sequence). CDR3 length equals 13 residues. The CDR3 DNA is TGCAGTGCCACTAGCGGGAGGGCCGCCGAGCAGTACTTC. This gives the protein CSATSGRAAEQYF.

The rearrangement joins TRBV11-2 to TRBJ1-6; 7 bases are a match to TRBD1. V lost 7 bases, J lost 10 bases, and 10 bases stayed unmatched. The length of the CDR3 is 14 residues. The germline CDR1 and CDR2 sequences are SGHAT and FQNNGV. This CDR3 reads CASTSDRVNSPLHF. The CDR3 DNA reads TGTGCCAGCACCTCAGACAGGGTAAACTCACCCCTCCACTTT. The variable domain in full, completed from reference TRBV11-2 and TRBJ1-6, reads EAGVAQSPRYKIIEKRQSVAFWCNPISGHATLYWYQQILGQGPKLLIQFQNNGVVDDSQLPKDRFSAERLKGVDSTLKIQPAKLEDSAVYLCASTSDRVNSPLHFGNGTRLTVT.

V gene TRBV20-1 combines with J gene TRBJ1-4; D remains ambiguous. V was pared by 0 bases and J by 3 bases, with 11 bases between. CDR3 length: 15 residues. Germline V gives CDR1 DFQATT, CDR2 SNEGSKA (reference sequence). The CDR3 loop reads CSARDLRMSNEKLFF. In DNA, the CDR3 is TGCAGTGCTAGAGATTTAAGGATGTCTAATGAAAAACTGTTTTTT.

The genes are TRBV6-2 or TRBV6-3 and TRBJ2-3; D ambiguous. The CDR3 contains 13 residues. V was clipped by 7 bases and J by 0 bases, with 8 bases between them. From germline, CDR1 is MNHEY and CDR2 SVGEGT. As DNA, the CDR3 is TGTGCCAGCAACTCGGCTAGCACAGATACGCAGTATTTT. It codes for CASNSASTDTQYF.